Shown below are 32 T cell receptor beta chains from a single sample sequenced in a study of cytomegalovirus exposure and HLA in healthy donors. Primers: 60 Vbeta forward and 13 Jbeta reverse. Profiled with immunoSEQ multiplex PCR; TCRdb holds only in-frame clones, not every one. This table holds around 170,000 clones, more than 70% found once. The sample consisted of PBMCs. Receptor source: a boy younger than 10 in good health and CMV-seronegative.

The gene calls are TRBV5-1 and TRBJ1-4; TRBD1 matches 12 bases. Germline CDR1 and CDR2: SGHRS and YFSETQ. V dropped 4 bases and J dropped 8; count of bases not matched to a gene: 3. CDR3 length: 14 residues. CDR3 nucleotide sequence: TGCGCCAGCAGCCCAGGGACAGGGGGCGAAAAACTGTTTTTT. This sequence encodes CASSPGTGGEKLFF.

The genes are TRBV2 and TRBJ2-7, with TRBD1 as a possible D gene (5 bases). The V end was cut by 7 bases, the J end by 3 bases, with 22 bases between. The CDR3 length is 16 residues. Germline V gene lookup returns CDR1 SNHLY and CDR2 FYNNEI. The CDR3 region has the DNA TGTGCCAGCACGGCAGGCCCGACAGCCCACTACTACGAGCAGTACTTC. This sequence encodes CASTAGPTAHYYEQYF.

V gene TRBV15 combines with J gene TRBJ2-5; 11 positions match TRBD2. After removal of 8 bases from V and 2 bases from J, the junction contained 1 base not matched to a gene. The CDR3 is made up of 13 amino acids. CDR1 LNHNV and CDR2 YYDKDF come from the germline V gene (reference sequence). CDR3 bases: TGTGCCACCGGGACTAGCGGACAAGAGACCCAGTACTTC. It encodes CATGTSGQETQYF.

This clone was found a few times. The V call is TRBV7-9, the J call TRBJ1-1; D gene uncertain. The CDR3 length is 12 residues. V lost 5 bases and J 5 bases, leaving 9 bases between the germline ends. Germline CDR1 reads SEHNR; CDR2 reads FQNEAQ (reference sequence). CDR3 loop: CASSRGMTEAFF. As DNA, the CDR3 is TGTGCCAGCAGCCGAGGGATGACTGAAGCTTTCTTT.

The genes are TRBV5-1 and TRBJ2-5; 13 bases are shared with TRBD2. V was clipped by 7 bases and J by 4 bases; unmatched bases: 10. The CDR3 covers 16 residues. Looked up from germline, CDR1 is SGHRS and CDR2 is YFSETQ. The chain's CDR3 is CASLKGTSGNGETQYF. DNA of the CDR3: TGCGCCAGCCTTAAGGGGACTAGCGGGAATGGAGAGACCCAGTACTTC.

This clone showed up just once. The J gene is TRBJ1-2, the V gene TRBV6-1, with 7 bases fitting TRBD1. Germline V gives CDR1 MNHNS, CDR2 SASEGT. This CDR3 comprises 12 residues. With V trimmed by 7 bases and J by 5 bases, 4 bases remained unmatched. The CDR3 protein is CASIRTGYGYTF. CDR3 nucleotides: TGTGCCAGCATTAGGACAGGATATGGCTACACCTTC.

CDR3 protein: CASKGRGTYGYTF. CDR3 DNA sequence: TGCGCCAGCAAAGGCAGGGGAACCTATGGCTACACCTTC. The chain is built from TRBV10-2 and TRBJ1-2; D perhaps matches TRBD1 (6 bases). V was clipped by 7 bases and J by 4 bases, with 13 bases between them. Germline CDR1 is WSHSY and CDR2 is SAAADI. CDR3 size: 13 residues.

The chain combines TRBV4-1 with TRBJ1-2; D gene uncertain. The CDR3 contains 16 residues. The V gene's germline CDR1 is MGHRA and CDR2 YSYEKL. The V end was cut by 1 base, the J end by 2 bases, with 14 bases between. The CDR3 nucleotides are TGCGCCAGCAGCCAAGGCCCCCTCGCGGGAAACTATGGCTACACCTTC. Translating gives CASSQGPLAGNYGYTF.

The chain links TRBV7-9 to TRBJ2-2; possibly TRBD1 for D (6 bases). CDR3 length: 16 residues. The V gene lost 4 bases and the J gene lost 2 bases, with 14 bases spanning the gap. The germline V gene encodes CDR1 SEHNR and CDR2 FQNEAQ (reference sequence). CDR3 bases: TGTGCCAGCAGCTCTACCAGGACAGCAAACACCGGGGAGCTGTTTTTT. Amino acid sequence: CASSSTRTANTGELFF.

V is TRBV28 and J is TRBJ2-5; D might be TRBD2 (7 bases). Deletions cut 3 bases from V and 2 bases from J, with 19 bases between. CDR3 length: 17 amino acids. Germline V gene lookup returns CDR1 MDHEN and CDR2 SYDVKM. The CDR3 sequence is CASSFLGVGGLQETQYF. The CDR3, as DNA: TGTGCCAGCAGTTTTCTCGGGGTGGGGGGGCTTCAAGAGACCCAGTACTTC.

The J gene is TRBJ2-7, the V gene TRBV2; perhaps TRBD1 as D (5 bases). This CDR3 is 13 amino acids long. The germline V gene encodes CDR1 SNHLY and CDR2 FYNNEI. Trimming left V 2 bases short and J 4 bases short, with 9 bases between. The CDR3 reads CASSEWGSYEQYF. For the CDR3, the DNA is TGTGCCAGCAGTGAATGGGGCAGTTACGAGCAGTACTTC.

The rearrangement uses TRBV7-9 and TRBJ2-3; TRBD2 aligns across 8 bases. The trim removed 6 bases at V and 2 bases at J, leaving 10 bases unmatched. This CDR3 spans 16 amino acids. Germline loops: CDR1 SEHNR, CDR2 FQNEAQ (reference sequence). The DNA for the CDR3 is TGTGCCAGCAGACCCGCGGGGGGATATGACACAGATACGCAGTATTTT. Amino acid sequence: CASRPAGGYDTDTQYF.

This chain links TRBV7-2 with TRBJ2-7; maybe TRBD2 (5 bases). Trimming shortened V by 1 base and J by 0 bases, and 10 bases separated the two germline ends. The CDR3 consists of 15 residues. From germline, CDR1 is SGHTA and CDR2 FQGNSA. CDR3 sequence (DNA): TGTGCCAGCAGCTTAGTGGTGGGGAGCTCCTACGAGCAGTACTTC. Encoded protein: CASSLVVGSSYEQYF.

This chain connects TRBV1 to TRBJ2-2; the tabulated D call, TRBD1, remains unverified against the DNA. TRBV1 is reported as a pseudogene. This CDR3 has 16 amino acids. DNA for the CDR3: TGCACCAGCAGCCTGGGACAGGGCTTGAACACCGGGGAGCTGTTTTTT. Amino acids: CTSSLGQGLNTGELFF.

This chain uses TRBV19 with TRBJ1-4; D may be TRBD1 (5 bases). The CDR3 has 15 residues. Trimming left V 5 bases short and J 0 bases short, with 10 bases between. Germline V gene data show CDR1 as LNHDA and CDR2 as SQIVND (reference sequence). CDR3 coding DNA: TGTGCCAGTAGTGCCGACAGTGCAACTAATGAAAAACTGTTTTTT. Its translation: CASSADSATNEKLFF.

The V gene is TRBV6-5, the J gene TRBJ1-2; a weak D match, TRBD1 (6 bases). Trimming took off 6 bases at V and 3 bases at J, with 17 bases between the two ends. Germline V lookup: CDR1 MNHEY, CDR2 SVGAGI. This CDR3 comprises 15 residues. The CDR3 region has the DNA TGTGCCAGCAGCCAAGGACAGTTCGCCGACTATGGCTACACCTTC. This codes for CASSQGQFADYGYTF.

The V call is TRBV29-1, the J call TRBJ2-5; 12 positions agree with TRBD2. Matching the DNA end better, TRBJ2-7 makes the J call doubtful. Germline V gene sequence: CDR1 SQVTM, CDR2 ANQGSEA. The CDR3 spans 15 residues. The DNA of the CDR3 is TGCAGCGTTGTTTTCCAGACTAGCGGGAGCTACGAGCAGTACTTC. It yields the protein CSVVFQTSGSYEQYF.

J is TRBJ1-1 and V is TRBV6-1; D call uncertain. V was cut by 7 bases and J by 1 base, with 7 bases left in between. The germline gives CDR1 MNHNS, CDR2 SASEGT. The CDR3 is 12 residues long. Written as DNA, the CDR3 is TGTGCCAGCATAGATAGGAACACTGAAGCTTTCTTT. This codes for CASIDRNTEAFF.

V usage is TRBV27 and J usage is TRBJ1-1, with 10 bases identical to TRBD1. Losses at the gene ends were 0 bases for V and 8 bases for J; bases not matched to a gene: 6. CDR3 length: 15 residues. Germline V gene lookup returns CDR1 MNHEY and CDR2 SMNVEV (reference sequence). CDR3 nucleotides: TGTGCCAGCAGTTTATCGGGACAGGGGTCGGCGGAAGCTTTCTTT. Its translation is CASSLSGQGSAEAFF.

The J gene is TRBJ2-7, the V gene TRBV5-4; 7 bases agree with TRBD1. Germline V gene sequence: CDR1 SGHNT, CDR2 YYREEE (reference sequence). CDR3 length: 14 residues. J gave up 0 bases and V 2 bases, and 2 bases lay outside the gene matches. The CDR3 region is CASSLRDSSYEQYF. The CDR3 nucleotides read TGTGCCAGCAGCTTAAGGGACAGCTCCTACGAGCAGTACTTC.

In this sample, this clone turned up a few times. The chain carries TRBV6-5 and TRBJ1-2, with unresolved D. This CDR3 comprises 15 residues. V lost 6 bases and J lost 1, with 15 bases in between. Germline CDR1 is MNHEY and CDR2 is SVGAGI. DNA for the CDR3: TGTGCCAGCAGACGAGACTCTGACCGTAACTATGGCTACACCTTC. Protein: CASRRDSDRNYGYTF.

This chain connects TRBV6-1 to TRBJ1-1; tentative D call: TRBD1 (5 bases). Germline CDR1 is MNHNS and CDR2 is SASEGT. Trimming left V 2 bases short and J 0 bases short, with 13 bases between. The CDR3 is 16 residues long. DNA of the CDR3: TGTGCCAGCAGTGAATTCACAGGACCTATGAACACTGAAGCTTTCTTT. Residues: CASSEFTGPMNTEAFF.

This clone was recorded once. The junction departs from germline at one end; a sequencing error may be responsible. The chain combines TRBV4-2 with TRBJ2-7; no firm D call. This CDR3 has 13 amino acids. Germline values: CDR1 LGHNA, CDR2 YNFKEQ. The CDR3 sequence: CASSEERSYEQYF. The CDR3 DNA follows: TGTGCCAGCAGCGAAGAGAGGAGCTACGAGCAGTACTTC.

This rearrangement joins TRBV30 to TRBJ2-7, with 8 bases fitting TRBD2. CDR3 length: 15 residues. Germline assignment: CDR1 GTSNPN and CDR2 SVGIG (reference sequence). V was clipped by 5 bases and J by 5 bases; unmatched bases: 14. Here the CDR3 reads CAWGGSGSRSNEQYF. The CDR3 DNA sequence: TGTGCCTGGGGGGGGAGCGGGAGTCGGAGCAACGAGCAGTACTTC.

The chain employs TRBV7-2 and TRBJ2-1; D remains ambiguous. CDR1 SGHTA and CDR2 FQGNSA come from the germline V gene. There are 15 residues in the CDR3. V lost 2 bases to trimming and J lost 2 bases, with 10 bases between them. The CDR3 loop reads CASSLLADTYNEQFF. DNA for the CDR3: TGTGCCAGCAGCTTATTGGCCGATACCTACAATGAGCAGTTCTTC.

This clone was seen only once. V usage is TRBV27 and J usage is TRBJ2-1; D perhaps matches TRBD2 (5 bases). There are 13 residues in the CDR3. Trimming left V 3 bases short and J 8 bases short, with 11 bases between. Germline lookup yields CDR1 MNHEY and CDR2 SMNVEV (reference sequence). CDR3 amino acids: CASSFFLGDEQFF. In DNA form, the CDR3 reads TGTGCCAGCAGTTTTTTTCTGGGAGATGAGCAGTTCTTC.

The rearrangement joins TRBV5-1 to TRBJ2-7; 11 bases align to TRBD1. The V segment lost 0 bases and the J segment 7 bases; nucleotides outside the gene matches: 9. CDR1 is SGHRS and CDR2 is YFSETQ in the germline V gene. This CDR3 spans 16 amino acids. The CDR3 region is CASSLGPGQGAREQYF. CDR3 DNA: TGCGCCAGCAGCTTGGGTCCAGGACAGGGGGCTCGTGAGCAGTACTTC.

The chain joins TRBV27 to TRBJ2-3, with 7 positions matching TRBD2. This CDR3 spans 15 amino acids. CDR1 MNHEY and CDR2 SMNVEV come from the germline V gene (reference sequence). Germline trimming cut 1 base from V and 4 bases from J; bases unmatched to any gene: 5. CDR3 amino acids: CASSLFPTSPDTQYF. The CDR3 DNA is TGTGCCAGCAGTTTATTCCCGACTAGCCCAGATACGCAGTATTTT.

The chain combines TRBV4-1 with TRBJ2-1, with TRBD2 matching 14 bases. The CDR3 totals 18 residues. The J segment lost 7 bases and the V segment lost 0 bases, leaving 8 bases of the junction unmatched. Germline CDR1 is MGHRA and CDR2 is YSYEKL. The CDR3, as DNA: TGCGCCAGCAGCCAAGATCAGGGACTAGCGGGAGTAGCGAATGAGCAGTTCTTC. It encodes CASSQDQGLAGVANEQFF.

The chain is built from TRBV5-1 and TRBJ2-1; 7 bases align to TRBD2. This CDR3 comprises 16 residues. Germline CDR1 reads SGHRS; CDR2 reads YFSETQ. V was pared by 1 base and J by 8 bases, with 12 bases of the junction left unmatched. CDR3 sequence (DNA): TGCGCCAGCAGCTTGCCAGCGGGATGGCAGTTCGATGAGCAGTTCTTC. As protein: CASSLPAGWQFDEQFF.

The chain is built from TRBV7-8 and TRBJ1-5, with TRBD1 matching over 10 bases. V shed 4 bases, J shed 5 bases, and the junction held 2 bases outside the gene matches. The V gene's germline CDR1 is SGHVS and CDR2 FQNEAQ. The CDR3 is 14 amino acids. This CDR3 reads CASSYGTGDQPQHF. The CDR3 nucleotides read TGTGCCAGCAGCTACGGGACAGGGGATCAGCCCCAGCATTTT.

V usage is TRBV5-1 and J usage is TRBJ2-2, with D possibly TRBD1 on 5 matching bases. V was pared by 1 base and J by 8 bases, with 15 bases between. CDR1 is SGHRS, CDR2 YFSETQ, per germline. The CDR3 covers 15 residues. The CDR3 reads CASSLRQGGYGELFF. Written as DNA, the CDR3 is TGCGCCAGCAGCTTGCGGCAGGGCGGTTATGGGGAGCTGTTTTTT.